These 5 T cell receptor beta chains originate from one sample sequenced in a study of monozygotic twins with inflammatory bowel disease. After re-calling the 5' RACE reads, TCRdb lists one entry per CDR3 protein, DNA absent. The sample table includes about 380,000 distinct CDR3 sequences. The source material was blood. These receptors were taken from a human donor with ulcerative colitis or Crohn's disease, or a healthy co-twin of an affected twin (not recorded which).

The genes are TRBV2 and TRBJ2-2; TCRdb's D call of TRBD2 is untestable without DNA. The germline V gene has CDR1 SNHLY and CDR2 FYNNEI. This CDR3 region has 14 residues. CDR3 loop: CASRGGDGTGELFF.

V and J are TRBV24-1 and TRBJ2-2; TCRdb designates TRBD1, a call that cannot be tested without DNA. There are 18 residues in the CDR3. The germline gives CDR1 KGHDR, CDR2 SFDVKD. CDR3 loop: CATSDLWGGTQNTGELFF.

V usage is TRBV7-2 and J usage is TRBJ2-7; the D call from TCRdb, TRBD2, cannot be confirmed without DNA. Germline V lookup: CDR1 SGHTA, CDR2 FQGNSA. The CDR3 runs to 16 residues. The CDR3 spells CASSLAPSGGAYEQYF.

CDR3 residues: CASSSFWTSGEETQYF. The chain joins TRBV6-5 to TRBJ2-5; TCRdb names TRBD2, which stays unverified in the absence of DNA. Germline lookup yields CDR1 MNHEY and CDR2 SVGAGI. The CDR3 loop spans 16 amino acids.

CDR3 sequence: CASVRGNTEAFF. J is TRBJ1-1 and V is TRBV7-9. Germline CDR1 reads SEHNR; CDR2 reads FQNEAQ (reference sequence). This CDR3 region has 12 residues.